What follows are 15 T cell receptor beta chains derived from one specimen sequenced in a study of cytomegalovirus exposure and HLA in healthy donors. A multiplex PCR was run with 60 Vbeta primers and 13 Jbeta primers. Method: immunoSEQ multiplex PCR; TCRdb's copy keeps in-frame clones and lacks some. The sample comprises under 200,000 clones, approximately 86% of which are singletons, and approximately 2% rests with the top ten. Material for sequencing was PBMCs. The receptors derive from a woman under 30 in good health and CMV-seronegative.

This clone has a handful of counts. The CDR3 DNA follows: TGTGCCAGCAGCTATACTAGCGGGACATACAATGAGCAGTTCTTC. Its protein product is CASSYTSGTYNEQFF. The chain is built from TRBV11-2 and TRBJ2-1, with 10 bases matching TRBD2. CDR1 is SGHAT, CDR2 FQNNGV, per germline. Losses at the gene ends were 4 bases for V and 4 bases for J; bases not matched to a gene: 4. There are 15 residues in the CDR3.

The rearrangement links TRBV10-3 to TRBJ2-1; 11 nucleotides align to TRBD2. Losses at the gene ends were 1 base for V and 12 bases for J; bases not matched to a gene: 17. Germline-derived CDR1 and CDR2 are ENHRY and SYGVKD. This CDR3 spans 18 amino acids. The CDR3: CAISELFGKTSGEFPQFF. In DNA form, the CDR3 reads TGTGCCATCAGTGAGTTATTCGGAAAGACTAGCGGGGAATTTCCGCAGTTCTTC.

This clone was counted between two and nine times. The chain employs TRBV7-9 and TRBJ1-6, with a possible D match to TRBD1 (6 bases). Trimming took 7 bases from V and 5 from J, leaving 12 bases between them. CDR3 length: 14 residues. CDR1 SEHNR and CDR2 FQNEAQ come from the germline V gene (reference sequence). The CDR3 sequence: CASTQGTNNSPLHF. In DNA form, the CDR3 reads TGTGCCAGCACCCAGGGGACGAATAATTCACCCCTCCACTTT.

The V gene is TRBV4-1, the J gene TRBJ2-7; 16 bases match TRBD2. CDR1 is MGHRA, CDR2 YSYEKL, per germline. This CDR3 comprises 17 residues. With 6 bases clipped from V and 2 bases from J, the junction kept 7 bases outside the gene matches. As DNA, the CDR3 is TGCGCCAGCAGGTCGGGACTAGCGGGAGGGCCTCCCTACGAGCAGTACTTC. Translation gives CASRSGLAGGPPYEQYF.

This rearrangement joins TRBV7-2 to TRBJ2-3, with TRBD2 matching over 7 bases. The CDR3 is 16 residues long. Germline V gene sequence: CDR1 SGHTA, CDR2 FQGNSA. V lost 2 bases, J lost 2 bases, and 7 bases stayed unmatched. The CDR3 region is CASSLRLAGTTDTQYF. Here the CDR3 DNA reads TGTGCCAGCAGCTTAAGACTAGCCGGAACCACAGATACGCAGTATTTT.

This clone was counted once. The chain carries TRBV6-1 and TRBJ1-5; tentatively, D is TRBD1 (5 bases). The V end lost 2 bases, the J end lost 6 bases, and 17 bases lay between the germline ends. The CDR3 extends over 16 amino acids. Germline V gene sequence: CDR1 MNHNS, CDR2 SASEGT. DNA for the CDR3: TGTGCCAGCAGTGAACTTCCCAGGGTGTTGGGTCAGCCCCAGCATTTT. As protein: CASSELPRVLGQPQHF.

The V gene is TRBV7-9, the J gene TRBJ1-6, with D unclear. Trimming removed 6 bases from V and 0 bases from J, with 15 bases in between. The CDR3 runs 17 residues. The germline CDR1 and CDR2 sequences are SEHNR and FQNEAQ (reference sequence). The CDR3: CASSTSRGSSYNSPLHF. The CDR3 DNA reads TGTGCCAGCAGTACATCGCGGGGAAGCTCCTATAATTCACCCCTCCACTTT.

This clone turned up a few times. The chain combines TRBV15 with TRBJ2-5; weak D call: TRBD2 (5 bases). Germline loops: CDR1 LNHNV, CDR2 YYDKDF (reference sequence). There are 14 residues in the CDR3. Deletions cut 0 bases from V and 0 bases from J, with 5 bases between. The DNA of the CDR3 is TGTGCCACCAGCAGAGACGGGGACCAAGAGACCCAGTACTTC. Its translation: CATSRDGDQETQYF.

This clone was seen once. The CDR3 coding sequence is TGCGCCAGCAGCTTGGATGACAGTCTACCCATGAACACTGAAGCTTTCTTT. Translating it yields CASSLDDSLPMNTEAFF. The rearrangement links TRBV5-1 to TRBJ1-1; the D gene is possibly TRBD1 (5 bases). The CDR3 runs 17 residues. V was pared by 0 bases and J by 0 bases, with 15 bases between. From germline, CDR1 is SGHRS and CDR2 YFSETQ.

The rearrangement joins TRBV5-1 to TRBJ2-1; 8 nucleotides align to TRBD2. The CDR3 is made up of 17 amino acids. Germline CDR1 reads SGHRS; CDR2 reads YFSETQ. J gave up 1 base and V 1 base, and 7 bases lay outside the gene matches. The CDR3 loop reads CASSLRPSGQSYNEQFF. In nucleotides, the CDR3 is TGCGCCAGCAGCTTGCGGCCTAGCGGGCAATCCTACAATGAGCAGTTCTTC. Full variable domain (missing parts from reference TRBV5-1 and TRBJ2-1): KAGVTQTPRYLIKTRGQQVTLSCSPISGHRSVSWYQQTPGQGLQFLFEYFSETQRNKGNFPGRFSGRQFSNSRSEMNVSTLELGDSALYLCASSLRPSGQSYNEQFFGPGTRLTVL.

The chain links TRBV27 to TRBJ1-6; 7 bases are a match to TRBD1. Germline V gene data show CDR1 as MNHEY and CDR2 as SMNVEV (reference sequence). CDR3 size: 15 residues. With 4 bases clipped from V and 10 bases from J, the junction kept 10 bases outside the gene matches. The CDR3 DNA sequence: TGTGCCAGCAGTTCGCGACAGGGATATGGGTCACCCCTCCACTTT. The encoded protein is CASSSRQGYGSPLHF.

The chain couples TRBV6-1 to TRBJ1-2; no clear D. V was cut by 8 bases and J by 2 bases, with 18 bases left in between. The CDR3 has 15 residues. The germline CDR1 and CDR2 sequences are MNHNS and SASEGT. CDR3 bases: TGTGCCAGCCTAGCCCCCGGGGTCTCCAACTATGGCTACACCTTC. Its translation: CASLAPGVSNYGYTF.

In this sample, this clone turned up a few times. J is TRBJ2-5 and V is TRBV6-5, with 11 bases identical to TRBD2. The ends lost 6 bases at V and 4 bases at J; junction bases unmatched: 4. The CDR3 totals 14 residues. The V gene's germline CDR1 is MNHEY and CDR2 SVGAGI. CDR3 bases: TGTGCCAGCAGGACACTAGCGGGAGTAGAGACCCAGTACTTC. Translating it yields CASRTLAGVETQYF.

This clone was seen more than once but under ten times. The chain has TRBV7-8 and TRBJ2-3, with a tentative D call TRBD2 (5 bases). There are 14 residues in the CDR3. The V gene's germline CDR1 is SGHVS and CDR2 FQNEAQ. The ends were cut back, 5 bases at V and 4 bases at J, with 13 bases in the middle. CDR3 sequence (DNA): TGTGCCAGCAGCCGGGGAAGGGTCGCAGATACGCAGTATTTT. Its translation: CASSRGRVADTQYF.

The V and J genes are TRBV7-2 and TRBJ2-5; a possible D gene is TRBD2 (6 bases). Germline V lookup: CDR1 SGHTA, CDR2 FQGNSA. Trimming cost V 4 bases and J 4 bases, with 10 bases left between them. The CDR3 has 13 amino acids. The CDR3 DNA is TGTGCCAGCAGCTACGGGACTTTAGAGACCCAGTACTTC. Its translation is CASSYGTLETQYF.